The rows below give T cell receptor beta chains drawn from one sample of a study of cytomegalovirus exposure and HLA in healthy donors. The data were produced by immunoSEQ multiplex PCR, yet TCRdb's version contains in-frame clones alone and is incomplete. The sample includes some 160,000 clones, over 60% of them seen just once. Sequencing was carried out using PBMCs. Receptors originate from a man aged 40-55 years in good health and CMV-seronegative. Both conserved end residues are trimmed from each CDR3.

cdr3_length	v_call	cdr3_aa
12	TRBV29-1	SVVRDRGPNEQF
14	TRBV7-2	ASSLWGGAGNQPQH
14	TRBV6-5	ASSYSRRVSQTEAF
13	TRBV6-5	ASSPGTEAQETQY
12	TRBV7-9	ASSFSRGTDTQY
11	TRBV30	AWSAGQGYGYT
13	TRBV7-6	ASSLDRDGYQPQH
12	TRBV6-6	ASSYSGQGYGYT
12	TRBV27	ASSLEDSTDTQY
13	TRBV6-6	ASSYGVGRGQPQH
12	TRBV28	ASSLGSDSYEQY
11	TRBV5-1	ASSPVVSPEQF
13	TRBV2	ASSEGQGAFYGYT
10	TRBV5-1	ASSGSLEGYT
12	TRBV2	ASSVAGGLETQY
12	TRBV9	ASSVSGVSYEQY
13	TRBV6-5	ASSRDRELVGELF
10	TRBV30	AWSVASYEQY
13	TRBV4-1	ASSQGTDYNQPQN
10	TRBV25-1	ASSQQGHEQY
13	TRBV18	ASSPRQNGEGTQH
12	TRBV14	ASSQGQGTTEAF
13	TRBV6-5	ASSGDRQGAPGYT
12	TRBV7-9	ASSPGGFQETQY
12	TRBV6-5	ASSPGQDSYEQY
11	TRBV5-1	ASSWGDSTEAF
15	TRBV7-9	ASSLAVSGANTGELF
13	TRBV9	ASSVGLAGNYGYT
12	TRBV28	ASSLAGDIDTQY
17	TRBV27	ASSLRAQGLAGAPDEQY
11	TRBV7-2	ASSPDMAVEQY
15	TRBV7-9	ASSFRGQGAQNEKLF
11	TRBV25-1	ASREGAATEAF
11	TRBV30	AWSVHRNTEAF
11	TRBV13	ASSPRDFYEQY
12	TRBV5-1	ASSLDGSNQPQH
13	TRBV9	ASSARTGANTEAF
14	TRBV10-1	ASSESKGTPINEQF
12	TRBV5-1	ASSLEQKNEKLF
14	TRBV7-2	ASSFTSATFTDTQY
11	TRBV6-5	ASSYPTAGEAF
13	TRBV7-2	ASSPRLAGGGEQF
13	TRBV5-1	ASSLSAEGNTEAF
13	TRBV7-2	ASSSSAGLSYEQY
13	TRBV6-5	ASSYSLAGVETQY
10	TRBV10-3	AISVGDQPQH